These 9 T cell receptor beta chains were sequenced from one sample in a study of long-term antiretroviral therapy in people with HIV. The immunoSEQ assay was v3.0, run at survey level. TCRdb's copy holds only in-frame clones and misses some; the assay was immunoSEQ multiplex PCR. The sample contains 20,000 to 25,000 clones, roughly three quarters of which appear only once. The input for sequencing was unsorted PBMCs, taken about 1.8 years before starting antiretroviral therapy. The receptors come from a woman in her thirties or forties with HIV.

This clone was counted between two and nine times. The rearrangement joins TRBV23-1 to TRBJ2-2; TRBD2 matches at 7 bases. TRBV23-1 is an open reading frame, and its role is uncertain. Germline trimming cut 0 bases from V and 5 bases from J; bases unmatched to any gene: 15. This CDR3 has 19 amino acids. DNA of the CDR3: TGCGCCAGCAGTCAATCTAGGGAGGGTTTGGGGCGGGGTACCGGGGAGCTGTTTTTT. Encoded protein: CASSQSREGLGRGTGELFF.

This CDR3 is CASSEALSGNTIYF. As DNA, the CDR3 is TGTGCCAGCTCCGAAGCGCTCTCTGGAAACACCATATATTTT. The rearrangement uses TRBV7-2 and TRBJ1-3; D is unclear. The germline CDR1 and CDR2 sequences are SGHTA and FQGNSA. Trimming removed 8 bases at V and 0 bases at J, with 11 bases between. This CDR3 has 14 amino acids.

A single count supports this clone. The CDR3 reads CASSSRDSLSQPQHF. CDR3 DNA: TGTGCCAGCAGCTCGCGGGACAGTTTAAGTCAGCCCCAGCATTTT. V gene TRBV7-8 combines with J gene TRBJ1-5; TRBD1 agrees at 7 bases. Germline V lookup: CDR1 SGHVS, CDR2 FQNEAQ. Unmatched junction bases numbered 9, after V lost 4 bases and J lost 6 bases. The CDR3 length is 15 residues.

V is TRBV5-5 and J is TRBJ1-4, with D hard to call. The V end lost 1 base, the J end lost 4 bases, and 8 bases lay between the germline ends. Per germline, CDR1 SGHKS and CDR2 YYEKEE (reference sequence). This CDR3 has 14 residues. This CDR3 reads CASSLQTGNEKLFF. The CDR3 bases are TGTGCCAGCAGCTTGCAGACGGGTAATGAAAAACTGTTTTTT.

This rearrangement joins TRBV11-3 to TRBJ2-3; D is unresolved. V lost 5 bases, J lost 6 bases, and 12 bases lay in between. Germline loops: CDR1 SGHNT, CDR2 YENEEA. The CDR3 consists of 13 residues. CDR3 DNA: TGTGCCAGCAGCCCGGGTCAGTGGGATACGCAGTATTTT. Translated, it gives CASSPGQWDTQYF.

The V and J genes are TRBV19 and TRBJ1-6, with 8 nucleotides matching TRBD1. Germline CDR1 and CDR2: LNHDA and SQIVND (reference sequence). CDR3 size: 15 residues. V was pared by 5 bases and J by 4 bases, with 4 bases of the junction left unmatched. CDR3 residues: CASSGRTGYNSPLHF. CDR3 sequence (DNA): TGTGCCAGTAGTGGACGGACAGGGTATAATTCACCCCTCCACTTT.

The chain couples TRBV4-2 to TRBJ2-7; D not resolved. The V end was cut by 1 base, the J end by 6 bases, with 16 bases between. CDR1 and CDR2 (germline): LGHNA, YNFKEQ. This CDR3 has 15 amino acids. CDR3 DNA: TGTGCCAGCAGCCAAGTTGCTAATGCCTTTTCCGAGCAGTACTTC. Its protein is CASSQVANAFSEQYF.

The chain carries TRBV7-9 and TRBJ2-3, with D possibly matching TRBD1 (6 bases). The CDR3 sequence is 16 residues long. V gave up 2 bases and J gave up 0 bases, with 12 bases separating them. CDR1 and CDR2 from the germline V gene are SEHNR and FQNEAQ (reference sequence). CDR3 sequence: CASSLPPDRSTDTQYF. The CDR3, as DNA: TGTGCCAGCAGCTTACCCCCGGACAGAAGCACAGATACGCAGTATTTT.

This CDR3 is CAWGQGKTEAFF. CDR3 in DNA: TGTGCCTGGGGGCAGGGGAAGACTGAAGCTTTCTTT. J is TRBJ1-1 and V is TRBV30; D is perhaps TRBD1 (6 bases). This CDR3 spans 12 amino acids. V gave up 5 bases and J gave up 5 bases, with 12 bases separating them. From germline, CDR1 is GTSNPN and CDR2 SVGIG (reference sequence). The whole variable domain, remainder taken from reference TRBV30 and TRBJ1-1, is SQTIHQWPATLVQPVGSPLSLECTVEGTSNPNLYWYRQAAGRGLQLLFYSVGIGQISSEVPQNLSASRPQDRQFILSSKKLLLSDSGFYLCAWGQGKTEAFFGQGTRLTVV.